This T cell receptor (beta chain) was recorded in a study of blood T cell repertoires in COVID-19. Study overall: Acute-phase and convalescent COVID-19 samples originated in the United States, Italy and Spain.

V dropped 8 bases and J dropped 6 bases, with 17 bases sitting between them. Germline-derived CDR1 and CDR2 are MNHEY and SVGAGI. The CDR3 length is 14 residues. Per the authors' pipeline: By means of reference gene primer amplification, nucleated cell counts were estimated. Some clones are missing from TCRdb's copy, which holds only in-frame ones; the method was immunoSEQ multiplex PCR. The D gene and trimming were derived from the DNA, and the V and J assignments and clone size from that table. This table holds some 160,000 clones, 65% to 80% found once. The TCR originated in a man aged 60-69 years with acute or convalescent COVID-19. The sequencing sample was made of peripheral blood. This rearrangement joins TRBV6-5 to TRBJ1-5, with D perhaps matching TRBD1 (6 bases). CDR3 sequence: CASSRGAGGQPQHF. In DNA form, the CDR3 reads TGTGCCAGCTCTCGGGGGGCTGGCGGTCAGCCCCAGCATTTT.